Detailed here is one T cell receptor (beta chain). The data were obtained in a study of cytomegalovirus exposure and HLA in healthy donors. Study-level information: As an earlier analysis found, around 190 million T cells yielded 117 million unique TCR beta sequences.

PCR involved 60 Vbeta and 13 Jbeta primers. TCRdb keeps only in-frame clones here, not all; method: immunoSEQ multiplex PCR. The table lists some 180,000 clones, 73% of them singletons. V was shortened by 1 base and J by 6 bases, with 34 bases between the two germline ends. The CDR3 consists of 22 residues. Germline CDR1 and CDR2: MNHEY and SMNVEV (reference sequence). This chain uses TRBV27 with TRBJ1-5; tentative D call: TRBD1 (5 bases). The sample comprised PBMCs. The TCR sequence derives from a woman aged 18 to 35 in good health and CMV-seropositive. The CDR3 bases are TGTGCCAGCAGTTTATTAATTTCCATCCCGTTTATACGGGGGAGGGTCAGTCAGCCCCAGCATTTT. Translated: CASSLLISIPFIRGRVSQPQHF.